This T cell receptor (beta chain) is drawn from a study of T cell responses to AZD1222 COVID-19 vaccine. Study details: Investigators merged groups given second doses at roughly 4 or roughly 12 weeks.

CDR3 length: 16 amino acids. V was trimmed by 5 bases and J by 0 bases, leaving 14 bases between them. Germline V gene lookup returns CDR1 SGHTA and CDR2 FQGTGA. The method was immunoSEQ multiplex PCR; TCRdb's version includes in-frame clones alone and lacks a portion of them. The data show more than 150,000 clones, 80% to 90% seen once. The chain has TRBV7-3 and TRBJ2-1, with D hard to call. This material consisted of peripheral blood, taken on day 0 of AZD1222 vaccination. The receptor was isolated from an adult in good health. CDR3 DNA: TGTGCCAGCAGCCCCTCCGGAACGAGCTCCTACAATGAGCAGTTCTTC. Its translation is CASSPSGTSSYNEQFF.